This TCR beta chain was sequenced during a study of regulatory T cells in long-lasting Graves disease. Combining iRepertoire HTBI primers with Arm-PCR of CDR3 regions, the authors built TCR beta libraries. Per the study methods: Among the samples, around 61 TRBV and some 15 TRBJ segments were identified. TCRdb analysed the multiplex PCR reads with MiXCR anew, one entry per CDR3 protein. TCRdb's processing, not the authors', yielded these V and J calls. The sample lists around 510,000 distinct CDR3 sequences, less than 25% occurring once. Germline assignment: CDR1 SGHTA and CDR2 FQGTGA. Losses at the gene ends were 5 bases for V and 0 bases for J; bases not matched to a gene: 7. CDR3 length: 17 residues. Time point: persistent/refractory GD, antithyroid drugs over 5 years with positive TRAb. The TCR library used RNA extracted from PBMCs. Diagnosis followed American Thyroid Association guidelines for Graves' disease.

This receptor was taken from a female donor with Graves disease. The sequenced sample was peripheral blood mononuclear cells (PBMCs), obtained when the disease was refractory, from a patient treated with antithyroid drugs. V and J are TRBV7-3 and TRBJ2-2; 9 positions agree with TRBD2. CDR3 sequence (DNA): TGTGCCAGCAGCCCTATGACTAGCGGACCGAACACCGGGGAGCTGTTTTTT. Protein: CASSPMTSGPNTGELFF.